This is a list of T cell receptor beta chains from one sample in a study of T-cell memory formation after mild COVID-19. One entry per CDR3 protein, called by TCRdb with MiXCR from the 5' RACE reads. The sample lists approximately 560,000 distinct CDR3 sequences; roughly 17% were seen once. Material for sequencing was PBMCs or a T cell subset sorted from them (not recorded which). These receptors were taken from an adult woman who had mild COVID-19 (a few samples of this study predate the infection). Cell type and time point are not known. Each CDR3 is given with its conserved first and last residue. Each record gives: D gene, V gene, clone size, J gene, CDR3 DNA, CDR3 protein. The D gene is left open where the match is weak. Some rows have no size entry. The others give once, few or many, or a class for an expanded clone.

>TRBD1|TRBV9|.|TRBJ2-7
TGTGCCAGCAGCGTAGCTGGGACAGGGGGCGACGAGCAGTACTTC
CASSVAGTGGDEQYF
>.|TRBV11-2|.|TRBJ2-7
TGTGCCAGCAGCGCCCTACAGGGTTCTCGGTTGTACGAGCAGTACTTC
CASSALQGSRLYEQYF
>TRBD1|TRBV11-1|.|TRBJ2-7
TGTGCCAGCAGCTTCGGACAGGCCCACGAGCAGTACTTC
CASSFGQAHEQYF
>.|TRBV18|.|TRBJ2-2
TGTGCCAGCTCACAGGGACTGACAGCGTATGGGGAGCTGTTTTTT
CASSQGLTAYGELFF
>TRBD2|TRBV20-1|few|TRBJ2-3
TGCAGTGCGCCAGGACTAGCTGCGCAGTATTTT
CSAPGLAAQYF
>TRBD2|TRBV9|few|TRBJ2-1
TGTGCCAGCAGCTTAGGGTCCCGGGGGGATGAGCAGTTCTTC
CASSLGSRGDEQFF
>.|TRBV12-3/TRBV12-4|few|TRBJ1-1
TGTGCCAGCAGTTCCAACAGGGCCGCTGGTGAAGCTTTCTTT
CASSSNRAAGEAFF
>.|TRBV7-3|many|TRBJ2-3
TGTGCCAGCAGCTTACGGCGCCGGATCAGGAATACGCAGTATTTT
CASSLRRRIRNTQYF
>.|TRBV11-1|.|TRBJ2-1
TGTGCCAGCAGCTTCAGCGAGGGCGGCTACAATGAGCAGTTCTTC
CASSFSEGGYNEQFF
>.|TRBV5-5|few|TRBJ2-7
TGTGCCAGCAGCTTGGCTTGGGGCAGCTCCTACGAGCAGTACTTC
CASSLAWGSSYEQYF